This TCR beta chain was captured by sequencing in a study of blood T cell repertoires in COVID-19. Overall study: Acute and convalescent COVID-19 specimens originated in the United States, Italy and Spain. PBMCs, B-cell-depleted T cells, or T cells provided the cDNA or gDNA that made up the material.

The germline V gene encodes CDR1 SGDLS and CDR2 YYNGEE. The CDR3 totals 18 residues. V trimming: 4 bases; J trimming: 1 base; junction bases outside the gene matches: 14. Measured with immunoSEQ multiplex PCR; TCRdb has only the in-frame clones, and not every one. The data contain a few hundred thousand clones, more than 70% of them singletons. The clonotype originates from a woman aged 25 to 39 who had recovered from COVID-19. The sequenced material came from peripheral blood. The J gene is TRBJ2-5, the V gene TRBV9, with 9 bases aligning to TRBD2. The CDR3 region has the DNA TGTGCCAGCAGCCCCGACGGGCGGGGGCGGGGGGGCCAAGAGACCCAGTACTTC. Translation: CASSPDGRGRGGQETQYF.